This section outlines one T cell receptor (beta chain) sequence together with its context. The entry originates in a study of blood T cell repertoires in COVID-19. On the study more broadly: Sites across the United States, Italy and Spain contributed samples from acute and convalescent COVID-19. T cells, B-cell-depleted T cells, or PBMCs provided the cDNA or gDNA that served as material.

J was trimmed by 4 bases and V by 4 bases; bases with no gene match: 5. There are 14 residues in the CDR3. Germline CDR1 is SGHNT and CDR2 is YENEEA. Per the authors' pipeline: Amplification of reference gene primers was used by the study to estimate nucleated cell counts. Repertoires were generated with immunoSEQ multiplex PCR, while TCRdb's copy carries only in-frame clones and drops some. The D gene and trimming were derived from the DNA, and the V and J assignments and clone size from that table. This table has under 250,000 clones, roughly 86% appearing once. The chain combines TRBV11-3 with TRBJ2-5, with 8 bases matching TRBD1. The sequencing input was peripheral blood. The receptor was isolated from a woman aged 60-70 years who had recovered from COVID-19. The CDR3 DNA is TGTGCCAGCAGCTCCGGACAGGGAGGAGAGACCCAGTACTTC. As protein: CASSSGQGGETQYF.